A selection of T cell receptor beta chains follows, all from one sample in a study of T cell changes during pregnancy in multiple sclerosis. This table comes from immunoSEQ multiplex PCR, and its TCRdb copy is limited to in-frame clones, with some not included. This repertoire shows under 100,000 clones, roughly 96% found once; its top ten account for 0.85% to 1.2%. Sequenced material: peripheral blood, taken in the second trimester of pregnancy. These receptors were obtained from a female donor with multiple sclerosis, enrolled in a pregnancy study. The CDR3 runs from the conserved cysteine through the conserved F or W. The D gene is left open where the match is weak. Expanded clones get a size class; other rows say once, few or many, or leave the size out.

>TRBJ1-2|.|TRBD1|TRBV27|12
TGTGCCAGCTATGGACAGGGAGGTGGCTACACCTTC
CASYGQGGGYTF
>TRBJ2-7|.|TRBD2|TRBV4-2|17
TGTGCCAGCAGCCAAGAGGGGCTAGCGGGACAATCTTACGAGCAGTACTTC
CASSQEGLAGQSYEQYF
>TRBJ2-3|once|TRBD2|TRBV5-1|16
TGCGCCAGCAGCCCCTCCGGGACTAGCCCGGCGGATACGCAGTATTTT
CASSPSGTSPADTQYF
>TRBJ1-4|.|TRBD1|TRBV5-1|14
TGCGCCAGCAGCCCGGGACAGACTAATGAAAAACTGTTTTTT
CASSPGQTNEKLFF
>TRBJ1-2|.|.|TRBV27|14
TGTGCCAGCAGTTTGGATAGGACAGTCTATGGCTACACCTTC
CASSLDRTVYGYTF
>TRBJ2-7|once|.|TRBV4-1|12
TGCGCCAGCAGCCAAGACGGTTACGAGCAGTACTTC
CASSQDGYEQYF
>TRBJ1-1|.|TRBD1|TRBV28|16
TGTGCCAGCATCCCCCTACCGGGACAGATGAACACTGAAGCTTTCTTT
CASIPLPGQMNTEAFF
>TRBJ2-7|.|.|TRBV15|12
TGTGCCACCAGCAAGGTTCCGGGCGAGCAGTACTTC
CATSKVPGEQYF
>TRBJ2-3|.|TRBD1|TRBV6-4|13
TGTGCCAGCAGTACAGGGGAAGCAGATACGCAGTATTTT
CASSTGEADTQYF
>TRBJ2-2|.|TRBD2|TRBV19|16
TGTGCCAGTAGTATAGAGGGGGGGTCGGACACCGGGGAGCTGTTTTTT
CASSIEGGSDTGELFF
>TRBJ2-3|.|.|TRBV4-3|13
TGCGCCAGCAGCCTCGGGGTTGCAGATACGCAGTATTTT
CASSLGVADTQYF
>TRBJ2-7|.|TRBD1|TRBV7-9|13
TGTGCCAGCAGCTTAACAGGGGTAGGTGAGCAGTACTTC
CASSLTGVGEQYF
>TRBJ2-1|.|TRBD2|TRBV5-3|16
TGTGCCAGAATCCCCATCGGCGGGAGCTCCTACAATGAGCAGTTCTTC
CARIPIGGSSYNEQFF
>TRBJ2-7|.|TRBD2|TRBV5-6|15
TGTGCCAGCAGCTCCCGACTAGCGGACCCCTACGAGCAGTACTTC
CASSSRLADPYEQYF
>TRBJ1-1|.|TRBD1|TRBV19|13
TGTGCCAGCACCGGGACAGCGAACACTGAAGCTTTCTTT
CASTGTANTEAFF
>TRBJ2-1|.|TRBD2|TRBV9|17
TGTGCCAGCAGCGGACACTCGGGACTAGCGGGATACAATGAGCAGTTCTTC
CASSGHSGLAGYNEQFF
>TRBJ2-1|.|TRBD2|TRBV11-2|15
TGTGCCAGCAGTTCGACTAGCGGCCCCTACAATGAGCAGTTCTTC
CASSSTSGPYNEQFF
>TRBJ2-7|.|TRBD2|TRBV4-1|15
TGCGCCAGCAGCCAAGAAGGGACTAGCGGGTACGAGCAGTACTTC
CASSQEGTSGYEQYF
>TRBJ2-2|.|TRBD1|TRBV4-1|16
TGCGCCAGCAGACCGACAGGGGGCAAAAACACCGGGGAGCTGTTTTTT
CASRPTGGKNTGELFF
>TRBJ2-1|.|.|TRBV25-1|16
TGTGCCAGCAGTGGTCGTTTAGCTACATTCTACAATGAGCAGTTCTTC
CASSGRLATFYNEQFF
>TRBJ2-7|.|.|TRBV28|17
TGTGCCAGCAGTTCCGGGGTAGCGGTGGATACCTCCCACGAGCAGTACTTC
CASSSGVAVDTSHEQYF
>TRBJ2-1|.|TRBD1|TRBV7-9|16
TGTGCCAGCAGCTTCCTAGGCCAGGGGGCAGCCAATGAGCAGTTCTTC
CASSFLGQGAANEQFF
>TRBJ2-7|.|.|TRBV27|14
TGTGCCAGCAGTTTAACGGGAGACGATGCCGAGCAGTACTTC
CASSLTGDDAEQYF
>TRBJ2-5|.|.|TRBV9|12
TGTGCCAGCAGCGTAGGCGCAGGGACCCAGTACTTC
CASSVGAGTQYF
>TRBJ2-2|.|.|TRBV6-1|15
TGTGCCAGCAGTGTTACGGGAGTCGGCACCGGGGAGCTGTTTTTT
CASSVTGVGTGELFF
>TRBJ2-1|.|TRBD2|TRBV2|17
TGTGCCAGCAGTGACGATTTTCCGGCGGGAGGGGTGCATGAGCAGTTCTTC
CASSDDFPAGGVHEQFF
>TRBJ2-1|.|.|TRBV9|16
TGTGCCAGCAGCGTAGCTGGGGAGAGCTCCTACAATGAGCAGTTCTTC
CASSVAGESSYNEQFF
>TRBJ1-5|.|.|TRBV2|12
TGTGCCAGCAGTGGACAGAATCAGCCCCAGCATTTT
CASSGQNQPQHF
>TRBJ1-4|.|TRBD1|TRBV14|15
TGTGCCAGCAGCCCGTGGACAGGGAAGGGTGAAAAACTGTTTTTT
CASSPWTGKGEKLFF
>TRBJ1-2|once|.|TRBV29-1|12
TGCAGCGTTGAACATCAGGGTCATGGCTACACCTTC
CSVEHQGHGYTF
>TRBJ1-3|.|.|TRBV11-3|13
TGTGCCAGCAGCTTCGGAGGGGATAACACCATATATTTT
CASSFGGDNTIYF
>TRBJ2-1|.|TRBD1|TRBV4-1|16
TGCGCCAGCAGCTCTCCAAAAGGACAGGGGGTTGATGAGCAGTTCTTC
CASSSPKGQGVDEQFF
>TRBJ2-2|.|TRBD2|TRBV27|16
TGTGCCAGCAGTCCCCGACTAGCGGGAGTAGTCGGGGAGCTGTTTTTT
CASSPRLAGVVGELFF
>TRBJ2-1|.|TRBD2|TRBV4-3|17
TGCGCCAGCAGCCATCGTCCGGGACTAGCGAGTTTGGATGAGCAGTTCTTC
CASSHRPGLASLDEQFF
>TRBJ1-5|.|.|TRBV9|15
TGTGCCAGCAGCGTAGGGACGGCGGGAAATCAGCCCCAGCATTTT
CASSVGTAGNQPQHF
>TRBJ1-4|.|TRBD1|TRBV19|18
TGTGCCAGCCGACCGCGGCGGGACAGAGAGAGTTCCAATGAAAAACTGTTTTTT
CASRPRRDRESSNEKLFF
>TRBJ2-7|.|TRBD2|TRBV19|16
TGTGCCAGTAGTATGGGGGTAGCGGGACACTCCTACGAGCAGTACTTC
CASSMGVAGHSYEQYF
>TRBJ2-1|.|.|TRBV7-9|18
TGTGCCAGCAGCTTAGCGGTTGACTTCTGGAGCTCCTACAATGAGCAGTTCTTC
CASSLAVDFWSSYNEQFF
>TRBJ1-1|.|.|TRBV10-3|14
TGTGCCATCAGTGTAGGGGGAGGGGGCACTGAAGCTTTCTTT
CAISVGGGGTEAFF
>TRBJ2-3|.|TRBD2|TRBV7-3|15
TGTGCCAGCAGCCTGCGGGGGGGTAGCACAGATACGCAGTATTTT
CASSLRGGSTDTQYF
>TRBJ2-2|.|TRBD2|TRBV7-2|14
TGTGCCAGCAGCATTAGCGGGAGCACCGGGGAGCTGTTTTTT
CASSISGSTGELFF
>TRBJ2-3|.|.|TRBV6-4|13
TGTGCCAGCGGTCCTAGCGGCACAGATACGCAGTATTTT
CASGPSGTDTQYF
>TRBJ2-5|.|.|TRBV5-4|17
TGTGCCAGCAGCTTGGCCACGGCGCTCACAAGAGCGGAGACCCAGTACTTC
CASSLATALTRAETQYF
>TRBJ2-1|.|TRBD2|TRBV9|16
TGTGCCAGCAGCAGGAGTGGCGGGAGCTCCTACAATGAGCAGTTCTTC
CASSRSGGSSYNEQFF
>TRBJ2-1|.|TRBD2|TRBV7-9|19
TGTGCCAGCAGTCCTAGACTAGCGGGACCCCTCTCGGGCTACAATGAGCAGTTCTTC
CASSPRLAGPLSGYNEQFF
>TRBJ2-7|.|.|TRBV9|14
TGTGCCAGCAGCGTAAGGCAGGGGGGTCACGAGCAGTACTTC
CASSVRQGGHEQYF
>TRBJ2-3|.|.|TRBV29-1|13
TGCAGCGTTGACTCTCCAGGCCCCTCCACGCAGTATTTT
CSVDSPGPSTQYF
>TRBJ2-1|.|TRBD2|TRBV2|14
TGTGCCACCACCGGGACTAGCGGCCACAATGAGCAGTTCTTC
CATTGTSGHNEQFF
>TRBJ1-1|.|.|TRBV19|11
TGTGCCAGTGTGATAGGGGCTGAAGCTTTCTTT
CASVIGAEAFF
>TRBJ1-2|once|TRBD1|TRBV7-3|14
TGTGCCAGCAGCCCCGGACAGGGAAACTATGGCTACACCTTC
CASSPGQGNYGYTF
>TRBJ1-1|.|TRBD1|TRBV6-5|15
TGTGCCAGCAGAAGAGACAGGGAGATGAACACTGAAGCTTTCTTT
CASRRDREMNTEAFF
>TRBJ2-7|.|TRBD2|TRBV7-9|15
TGTGCCAGCAGCCGACTCGGACTAGACGAACACGAGCAGTACTTC
CASSRLGLDEHEQYF
>TRBJ2-7|.|.|TRBV6-6|14
TGTGCCACCAGGGGGGGCGGGAGTAAGTACGAGCAGTACTTC
CATRGGGSKYEQYF
>TRBJ2-7|.|TRBD1|TRBV2|14
TGTGCCAGCAGTGGGGACAGGGGACGCGCCGAGCAGTACTTC
CASSGDRGRAEQYF